This T cell receptor beta chain was profiled in a study of blood T cell repertoires in COVID-19. Germline assignment: CDR1 MNHEY and CDR2 SVGAGI. Trimming shortened V by 0 bases and J by 10 bases, and 13 bases separated the two germline ends. The CDR3 totals 15 residues. Using immunoSEQ multiplex PCR, the repertoire was profiled, and TCRdb retains in-frame clones only, with some absent. The top ten hold roughly 3.7% of the sample, which has under 30,000 clones, about 94% seen once. The source material was peripheral blood. The clonotype originates from a human donor with active COVID-19. The donor label of this sample is uncertain. The chain joins TRBV6-5 to TRBJ1-6; a weak D match, TRBD1 (6 bases). CDR3 nucleotides: TGTGCCAGCAGTTACTCGACAGGAGGCCAATCACCCCTCCACTTT. It specifies CASSYSTGGQSPLHF.